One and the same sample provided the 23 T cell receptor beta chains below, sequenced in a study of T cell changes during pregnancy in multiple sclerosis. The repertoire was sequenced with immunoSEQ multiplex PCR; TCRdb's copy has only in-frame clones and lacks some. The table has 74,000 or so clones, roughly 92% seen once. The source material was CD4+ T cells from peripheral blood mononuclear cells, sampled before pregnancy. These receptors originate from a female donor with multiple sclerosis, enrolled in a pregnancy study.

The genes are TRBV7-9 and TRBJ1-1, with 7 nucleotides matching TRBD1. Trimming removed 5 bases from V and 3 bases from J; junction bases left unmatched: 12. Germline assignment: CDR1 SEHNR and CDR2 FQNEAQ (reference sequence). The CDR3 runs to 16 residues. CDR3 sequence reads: CASSTRLTGLDTEAFF. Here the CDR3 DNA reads TGTGCCAGCAGCACCAGACTGACAGGGTTGGACACTGAAGCTTTCTTT.

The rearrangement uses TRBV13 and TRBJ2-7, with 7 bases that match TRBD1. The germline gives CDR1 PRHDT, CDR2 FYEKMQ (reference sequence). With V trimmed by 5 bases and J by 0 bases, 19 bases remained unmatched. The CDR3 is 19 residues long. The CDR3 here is CASSTRTGRGGRSSYEQYF. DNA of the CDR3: TGTGCCAGCAGCACCCGGACAGGCCGAGGCGGACGGAGCTCCTACGAGCAGTACTTC.

Here the CDR3 reads CASSPGLSREQYF. The CDR3 DNA reads TGCGCCAGCAGCCCGGGACTTTCCCGCGAGCAGTACTTC. This sequence joins TRBV10-1 and TRBJ2-7; perhaps TRBD2 as D (6 bases). V shed 6 bases and J shed 6 bases, with 15 bases lying between them. The CDR3 has 13 residues. CDR1 and CDR2 from the germline V gene are WNHNN and SYGVQD (reference sequence).

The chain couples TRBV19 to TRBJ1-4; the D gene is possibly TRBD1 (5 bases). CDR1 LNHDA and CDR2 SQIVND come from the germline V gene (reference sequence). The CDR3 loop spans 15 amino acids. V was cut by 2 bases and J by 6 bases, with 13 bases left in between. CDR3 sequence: CASSIILGGDEKLFF. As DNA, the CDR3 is TGTGCCAGTAGTATAATATTAGGAGGGGATGAAAAACTGTTTTTT.

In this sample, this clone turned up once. CDR3 coding DNA: TGTGCCAGCACCCCCGGAGAGACCCAGTACTTC. This translates into CASTPGETQYF. V gene TRBV7-9 combines with J gene TRBJ2-5; D is ambiguous. The germline CDR1 and CDR2 sequences are SEHNR and FQNEAQ (reference sequence). The CDR3 totals 11 residues. Trimming took off 7 bases at V and 4 bases at J, with 7 bases between the two ends.

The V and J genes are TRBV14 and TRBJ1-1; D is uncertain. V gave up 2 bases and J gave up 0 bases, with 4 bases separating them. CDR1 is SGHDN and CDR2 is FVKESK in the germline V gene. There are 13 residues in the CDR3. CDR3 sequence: CASSQYLNTEAFF. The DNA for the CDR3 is TGTGCCAGCAGCCAATATTTGAACACTGAAGCTTTCTTT.

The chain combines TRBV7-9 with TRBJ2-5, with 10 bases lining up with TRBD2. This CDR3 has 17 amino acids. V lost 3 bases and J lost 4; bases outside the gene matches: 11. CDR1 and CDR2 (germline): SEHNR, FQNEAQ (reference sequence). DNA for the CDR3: TGTGCCAGCAGCTTTCGGGAACCGCGACTAGCGGGAGAGACCCAGTACTTC. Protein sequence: CASSFREPRLAGETQYF. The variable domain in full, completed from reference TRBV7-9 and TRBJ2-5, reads DTGVSQNPRHKITKRGQNVTFRCDPISEHNRLYWYRQTLGQGPEFLTYFQNEAQLEKSRLLSDRFSAERPKGSFSTLEIQRTEQGDSAMYLCASSFREPRLAGETQYFGPGTRLLVL.

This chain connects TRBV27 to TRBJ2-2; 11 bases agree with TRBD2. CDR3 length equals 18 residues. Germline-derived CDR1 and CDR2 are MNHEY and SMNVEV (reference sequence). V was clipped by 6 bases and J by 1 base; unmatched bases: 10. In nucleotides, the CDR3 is TGTGCCAGCAGATTTGGCAGGGGGACTAGCGGGAACACCGGGGAGCTGTTTTTT. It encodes CASRFGRGTSGNTGELFF.

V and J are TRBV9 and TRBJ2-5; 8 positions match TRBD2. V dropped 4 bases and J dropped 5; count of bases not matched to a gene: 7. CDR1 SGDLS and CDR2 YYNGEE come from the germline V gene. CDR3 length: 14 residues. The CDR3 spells CASSIAGRPETQYF. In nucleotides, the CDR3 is TGTGCCAGCAGCATAGCGGGGAGGCCGGAGACCCAGTACTTC.

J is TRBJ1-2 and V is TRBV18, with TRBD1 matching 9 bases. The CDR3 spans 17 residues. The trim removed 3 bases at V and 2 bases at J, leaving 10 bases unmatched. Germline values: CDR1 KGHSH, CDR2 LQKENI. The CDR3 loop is CASSPLQGASGNYGYTF. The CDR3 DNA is TGTGCCAGCTCACCTCTACAGGGGGCGAGCGGCAACTATGGCTACACCTTC.

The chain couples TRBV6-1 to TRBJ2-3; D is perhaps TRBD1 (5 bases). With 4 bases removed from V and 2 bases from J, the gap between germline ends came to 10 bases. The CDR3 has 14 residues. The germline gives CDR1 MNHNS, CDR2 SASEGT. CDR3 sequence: CASSGQITTDTQYF. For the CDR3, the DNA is TGTGCCAGCAGTGGACAGATAACCACAGATACGCAGTATTTT.

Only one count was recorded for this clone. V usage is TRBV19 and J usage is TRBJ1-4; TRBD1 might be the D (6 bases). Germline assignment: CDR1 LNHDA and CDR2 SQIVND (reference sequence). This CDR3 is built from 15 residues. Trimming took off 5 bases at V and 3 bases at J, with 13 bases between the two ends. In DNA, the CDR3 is TGTGCCAGTAGTCCTTACAGGGCCGCTAATGAAAAACTGTTTTTT. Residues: CASSPYRAANEKLFF.

The CDR3 region has the DNA TGTGCCAGCAGTTACTCAGCGGGGGCTGGGGCCAACGTCCTGACTTTC. Protein: CASSYSAGAGANVLTF. The chain employs TRBV6-5 and TRBJ2-6, with 8 bases matching TRBD2. Germline values: CDR1 MNHEY, CDR2 SVGAGI. J was trimmed by 2 bases and V by 0 bases; bases with no gene match: 0. This CDR3 comprises 16 residues.

The CDR3 spells CASSERTGRSYNEQFF. The CDR3 region has the DNA TGTGCCAGCAGTGAACGAACAGGCCGATCCTACAATGAGCAGTTCTTC. The V and J genes are TRBV6-1 and TRBJ2-1, with D maybe TRBD1 (5 bases). The length of the CDR3 is 16 residues. The V end lost 2 bases, the J end lost 1 base, and 12 bases lay between the germline ends. Germline CDR1 and CDR2: MNHNS and SASEGT.

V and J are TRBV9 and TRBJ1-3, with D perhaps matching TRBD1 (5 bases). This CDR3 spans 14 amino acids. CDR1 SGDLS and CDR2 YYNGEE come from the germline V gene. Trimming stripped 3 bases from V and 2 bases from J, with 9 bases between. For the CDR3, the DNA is TGTGCCAGCAGCGGACAGATGACTGGAAACACCATATATTTT. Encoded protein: CASSGQMTGNTIYF. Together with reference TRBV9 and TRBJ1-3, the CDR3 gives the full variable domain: DSGVTQTPKHLITATGQRVTLRCSPRSGDLSVYWYQQSLDQGLQFLIQYYNGEERAKGNILERFSAQQFPDLHSELNLSSLELGDSALYFCASSGQMTGNTIYFGEGSWLTVV.

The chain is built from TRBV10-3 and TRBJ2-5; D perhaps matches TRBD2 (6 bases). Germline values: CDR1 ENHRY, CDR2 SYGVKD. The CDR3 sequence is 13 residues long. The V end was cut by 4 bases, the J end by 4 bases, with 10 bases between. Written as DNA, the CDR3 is TGTGCCATCAGTGTAGGAGGGGCAGAGACCCAGTACTTC. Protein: CAISVGGAETQYF.

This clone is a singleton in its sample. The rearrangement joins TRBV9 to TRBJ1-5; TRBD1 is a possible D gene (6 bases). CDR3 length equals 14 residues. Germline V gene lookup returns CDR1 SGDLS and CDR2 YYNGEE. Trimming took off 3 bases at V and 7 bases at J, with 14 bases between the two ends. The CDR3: CASSATGRGQPQHF. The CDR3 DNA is TGTGCCAGCAGCGCCACAGGAAGGGGGCAGCCCCAGCATTTT.

The CDR3 DNA is TGTGCCAGTAGTTTGCCGGGACAGGGACCTAGCACAGATACGCAGTATTTT. Protein product: CASSLPGQGPSTDTQYF. This chain connects TRBV19 to TRBJ2-3; 9 bases map to TRBD1. This CDR3 comprises 17 residues. V lost 5 bases to trimming and J lost 0 bases; unmatched junction nucleotides: 9. Germline CDR1 and CDR2: LNHDA and SQIVND (reference sequence). The full variable domain, completed using reference TRBV19 and TRBJ2-3, is DGGITQSPKYLFRKEGQNVTLSCEQNLNHDAMYWYRQDPGQGLRLIYYSQIVNDFQKGDIAEGYSVSREKKESFPLTVTSAQKNPTAFYLCASSLPGQGPSTDTQYFGPGTRLTVL.

CDR3 amino acids: CASSASGTGGLEQFF. DNA of the CDR3: TGTGCCAGCAGTGCCTCCGGGACAGGGGGCCTTGAGCAGTTCTTC. The chain links TRBV2 to TRBJ2-1; 12 nucleotides align to TRBD1. CDR1 is SNHLY and CDR2 is FYNNEI in the germline V gene. With V trimmed by 4 bases and J by 9 bases, 7 bases remained unmatched. The length of the CDR3 is 15 residues.

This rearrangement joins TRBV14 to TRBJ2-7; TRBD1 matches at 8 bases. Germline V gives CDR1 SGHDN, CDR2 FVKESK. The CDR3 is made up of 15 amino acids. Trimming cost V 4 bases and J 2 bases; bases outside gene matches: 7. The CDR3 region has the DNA TGTGCCAGCAGCCTATCTGGACAGGGAACCTACGAGCAGTACTTC. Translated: CASSLSGQGTYEQYF.

The CDR3 coding sequence is TGTGCCAGCAGGTGGACTAGCGGGACCACCGGGGAGCTGTTTTTT. It translates to CASRWTSGTTGELFF. This chain links TRBV11-2 with TRBJ2-2; TRBD2 matches 12 bases. There are 15 residues in the CDR3. The germline V gene encodes CDR1 SGHAT and CDR2 FQNNGV. After removal of 6 bases from V and 4 bases from J, the junction contained 3 bases not matched to a gene.

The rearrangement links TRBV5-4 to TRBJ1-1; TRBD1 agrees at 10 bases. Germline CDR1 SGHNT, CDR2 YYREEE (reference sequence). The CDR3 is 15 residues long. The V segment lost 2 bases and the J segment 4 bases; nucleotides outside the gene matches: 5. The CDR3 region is CASSFRQGAATEAFF. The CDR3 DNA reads TGTGCCAGCAGCTTTCGACAGGGGGCTGCCACTGAAGCTTTCTTT.

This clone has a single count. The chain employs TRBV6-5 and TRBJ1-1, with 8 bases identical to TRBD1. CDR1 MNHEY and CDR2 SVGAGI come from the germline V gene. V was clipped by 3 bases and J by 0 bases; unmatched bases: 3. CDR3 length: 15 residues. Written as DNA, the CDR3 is TGTGCCAGCAGTTATGGGGACAGGATGAACACTGAAGCTTTCTTT. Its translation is CASSYGDRMNTEAFF.